These T cell receptor beta chains were read from a single sample in a study of identical twins. TCRdb ran MiXCR on the 5' RACE reads and lists one entry per CDR3 protein. The sample includes fewer than 500,000 distinct CDR3 sequences, around 15% of them seen just once. A further study also used this sample, focusing on yellow fever vaccine responses in identical twins.

Sequenced sample: CD4+ T cells sorted from blood. These receptors were taken from a woman aged 18-29 years in good health. Each CDR3 is given with its conserved first and last residue. Fields, in order: V gene, D gene, clone size, J gene, CDR3 protein, CDR3 DNA. The D gene is left open where the match is weak. Where a row states a size, it is once, few, many or the class of an expanded clone; other rows omit it.

>TRBV28|NA|NA|TRBJ2-7
CASSFMASYEQYF
TGTGCCAGCAGTTTTATGGCGTCCTACGAGCAGTACTTC
>TRBV5-1|TRBD2|many|TRBJ2-1
CASSPGLAGLGYNEQFF
TGCGCCAGCAGCCCCGGACTAGCGGGTTTGGGGTACAATGAGCAGTTCTTC
>TRBV20-1|NA|NA|TRBJ2-3
CSAQDRSTDTQYF
TGCAGTGCCCAAGACAGGTCCACAGATACGCAGTATTTT
>TRBV2|NA|NA|TRBJ2-1
CASNGRSSYNEQFF
TGTGCCAGCAACGGGAGAAGCTCCTACAATGAGCAGTTCTTC
>TRBV28|NA|NA|TRBJ2-7
CASSPPRGNPNYEQYF
TGTGCCAGCAGTCCTCCACGGGGGAACCCGAACTACGAGCAGTACTTC
>TRBV30|TRBD2|NA|TRBJ2-3
CAWSAPPRGGPFTDTQYF
TGTGCCTGGAGTGCCCCGCCCCGGGGGGGGCCTTTCACAGATACGCAGTATTTT
>TRBV4-1|NA|many|TRBJ2-7
CASSQEDQVPINYEQYF
TGCGCCAGCAGCCAAGAGGATCAGGTCCCGATCAACTACGAGCAGTACTTC
>TRBV29-1|TRBD2|many|TRBJ2-3
CSVEKPSGGTDTQYF
TGCAGCGTTGAAAAGCCTAGCGGGGGGACAGATACGCAGTATTTT
>TRBV6-5|NA|NA|TRBJ1-3
CASSNGLSGNTIYF
TGTGCCAGCAGTAACGGCCTCTCTGGAAACACCATATATTTT
>TRBV20-1|NA|few|TRBJ2-3
CSAHLPSTDTQYF
TGCAGTGCCCACCTCCCTTCGACAGATACGCAGTATTTT
>TRBV5-4|NA|few|TRBJ2-2
CASSSGRTANTGELFF
TGTGCCAGCAGCTCGGGACGGACGGCGAACACCGGGGAGCTGTTTTTT
>TRBV20-1|TRBD2|few|TRBJ2-3
CSASKLAGVTDTQYF
TGCAGTGCTAGCAAACTAGCGGGAGTAACAGATACGCAGTATTTT
>TRBV18|NA|many|TRBJ2-7
CASSPDSEQYF
TGTGCCAGCTCACCAGACAGCGAGCAGTACTTC
>TRBV28|NA|few|TRBJ2-5
CASSLSLPAAGTQYF
TGTGCCAGCAGTTTATCGCTTCCAGCGGCGGGGACCCAGTACTTC
>TRBV7-9|TRBD1|few|TRBJ1-2
CASSPTGVVGYTF
TGTGCCAGCAGCCCGACAGGGGTGGTTGGCTACACCTTC
>TRBV11-2|NA|few|TRBJ1-6
CASSSRRLGSNSPLHF
TGTGCCAGCAGCTCTAGAAGGTTGGGCTCCAATTCACCCCTCCACTTT
>TRBV28|TRBD1|many|TRBJ1-1
CASSPNRGKKAGAFF
TGTGCCAGCAGCCCGAACAGGGGGAAGAAGGCTGGGGCTTTCTTT
>TRBV15|TRBD2|NA|TRBJ2-7
CATSRASGGSSYEQYF
TGTGCCACCAGCAGGGCTAGCGGGGGGAGCTCCTACGAGCAGTACTTC
>TRBV20-1|NA|NA|TRBJ1-5
CSASQGTGNQPQHF
TGCAGTGCTAGCCAGGGGACGGGCAATCAGCCCCAGCATTTT
>TRBV4-2|NA|few|TRBJ2-2
CASSLMTTRYGELFF
TGTGCCAGCAGCCTAATGACTACCCGGTACGGGGAGCTGTTTTTT
>TRBV9|NA|NA|TRBJ2-7
CASSVGEGRQQYF
TGTGCCAGCAGCGTAGGGGAAGGCAGGCAGCAGTACTTC
>TRBV5-5|TRBD1|NA|TRBJ2-5
CASSPYNRDREESQYF
TGTGCCAGCAGCCCCTACAACCGGGACAGGGAAGAGTCCCAGTACTTC
>TRBV2|NA|few|TRBJ2-2
CASRIGQGRTGELFF
TGTGCCAGCAGGATAGGGCAGGGTAGAACCGGGGAGCTGTTTTTT
>TRBV5-1|TRBD1|NA|TRBJ1-5
CASRINLGTGISNQPQHF
TGCGCCAGCAGAATCAATTTAGGGACAGGGATTAGCAATCAGCCCCAGCATTTT
>TRBV27|TRBD1|NA|TRBJ1-2
CASSLQGARGYTF
TGTGCCAGCAGTCTACAGGGGGCGCGTGGCTACACCTTC
>TRBV28|NA|NA|TRBJ2-6
CASRPPLGGARGLSGANVLTF
TGTGCCAGCAGACCCCCCCTAGGGGGAGCGAGGGGACTCTCTGGGGCCAACGTCCTGACTTTC
>TRBV29-1|TRBD2|NA|TRBJ2-4
CSVAGGLKNIQYF
TGCAGCGTCGCGGGGGGGCTCAAAAACATTCAGTACTTC
>TRBV10-3|NA|few|TRBJ2-7
CAISGNGSYEQYF
TGTGCCATCAGTGGAAACGGGTCCTACGAGCAGTACTTC
>TRBV30|NA|NA|TRBJ1-2
CAWGDGTNYGYTF
TGTGCCTGGGGGGACGGAACTAACTATGGCTACACCTTC
>TRBV30|NA|few|TRBJ2-7
CAWSVSGVKSEQYF
TGTGCCTGGAGTGTATCGGGAGTTAAATCCGAGCAGTACTTC
>TRBV5-1|NA|once|TRBJ2-5
CSVGCCFVSWEQAQYF
TGCTCTGTTGGGTGCTGCTTTGTCTCCTGGGAGCAGGCCCAGTACTTC
>TRBV7-9|TRBD2|NA|TRBJ2-3
CASSHTSGSADTQYF
TGTGCCAGCAGCCATACTAGCGGGAGTGCAGATACGCAGTATTTT
>TRBV5-4|NA|few|TRBJ2-5
CASSLLGTLGETQYF
TGTGCCAGCAGCTTGTTGGGTACACTTGGGGAGACCCAGTACTTC
>TRBV6-2/TRBV6-3|TRBD2|NA|TRBJ2-7
CASSYAGVGGEQYF
TGTGCCAGCAGTTACGCGGGAGTAGGTGGCGAGCAGTACTTC
>TRBV6-1|NA|NA|TRBJ2-5
CASKRAGTSQETQYF
TGTGCCAGCAAGAGAGCCGGGACCTCGCAAGAGACCCAGTACTTC
>TRBV7-2|NA|NA|TRBJ2-2
CASSLGGGLGTGELFF
TGTGCCAGCAGCTTAGGGGGGGGGCTTGGCACCGGGGAGCTGTTTTTT
>TRBV9|NA|few|TRBJ2-2
CASSVAFGGANTGELFF
TGTGCCAGCAGCGTAGCGTTTGGAGGGGCGAACACCGGGGAGCTGTTTTTT
>TRBV27|TRBD1|many|TRBJ2-7
CASSKTGGIFYEQYF
TGTGCCAGCAGTAAAACAGGGGGTATCTTCTACGAGCAGTACTTC
>TRBV28|NA|NA|TRBJ2-2
CASIKQNTGELFF
TGTGCCAGCATCAAGCAGAACACCGGGGAGCTGTTTTTT
>TRBV6-2/TRBV6-3|NA|NA|TRBJ1-6
CASSFSGWNSPLHF
TGTGCCAGCAGTTTTTCTGGATGGAATTCACCCCTCCACTTT
>TRBV10-3|NA|few|TRBJ2-3
CAISEDLRGDTQYF
TGTGCCATCAGTGAGGACCTAAGGGGAGATACGCAGTATTTT
>TRBV20-1|TRBD1|few|TRBJ1-6
CSANFGRGNSPLHF
TGCAGTGCTAACTTCGGCAGGGGGAATTCACCCCTCCACTTT
>TRBV3-1|NA|few|TRBJ2-2
CASSREWLNGGELFF
TGTGCCAGCAGCCGGGAGTGGTTGAACGGCGGGGAGCTGTTTTTT
>TRBV12-3/TRBV12-4|TRBD1|NA|TRBJ2-2
CASSFRTGGTGELFF
TGTGCCAGCAGTTTCCGGACAGGGGGCACCGGGGAGCTGTTTTTT